A single sample gave rise to the 18 T cell receptor beta chains below, sequenced in a study of OX40 agonist ivuxolimab in advanced cancers. Assay used: immunoSEQ multiplex PCR; TCRdb lists only in-frame clones, some missing. The sample has some 68,000 clones; about 88% are singletons. The specimen comprised CD4+ or CD8+ T cells sorted from blood, sampled in a trial of the OX40 agonist ivuxolimab. All receptors come from an adult with an advanced solid tumor such as melanoma, head and neck, liver or kidney cancer.

V gene TRBV27 combines with J gene TRBJ1-2, with a possible D match to TRBD1 (5 bases). Germline V gene sequence: CDR1 MNHEY, CDR2 SMNVEV (reference sequence). The CDR3 is 14 residues long. The ends were cut back, 7 bases at V and 0 bases at J, with 12 bases in the middle. This CDR3 reads CASKGLPANYGYTF. The CDR3 coding sequence is TGTGCCAGCAAGGGACTCCCAGCTAACTATGGCTACACCTTC.

The chain is built from TRBV7-2 and TRBJ2-3; D unclear. The CDR3 consists of 14 residues. V lost 5 bases, J lost 7 bases, and 16 bases lay in between. Germline CDR1 and CDR2: SGHTA and FQGNSA. This CDR3 reads CASSVNRGPNTQYF. The CDR3 coding sequence is TGTGCCAGCAGCGTTAACCGAGGACCCAATACGCAGTATTTT.

The chain couples TRBV4-2 to TRBJ2-1; 8 nucleotides agree with TRBD2. Trimming removed 0 bases from V and 0 bases from J; junction bases left unmatched: 7. Germline CDR1 is LGHNA and CDR2 is YNFKEQ. The CDR3 covers 18 residues. DNA of the CDR3: TGTGCCAGCAGCCAAGAAGGGTTACTAGCGGCCTCCTACAATGAGCAGTTCTTC. Its translation is CASSQEGLLAASYNEQFF.

The J gene is TRBJ1-5, the V gene TRBV6-4, with 7 positions matching TRBD1. J was trimmed by 7 bases and V by 2 bases; bases with no gene match: 5. CDR3 length: 14 amino acids. Germline V gives CDR1 MRHNA, CDR2 SNTAGT. The chain's CDR3 is CASSDPQGPQPQHF. The CDR3 DNA sequence: TGTGCCAGCAGTGACCCACAGGGGCCACAGCCCCAGCATTTT.

The gene calls are TRBV27 and TRBJ2-7, with D perhaps TRBD2 (6 bases). The CDR3 is 12 amino acids. The V and J ends lost 5 bases and 6 bases respectively, with 11 bases between them. Germline assignment: CDR1 MNHEY and CDR2 SMNVEV (reference sequence). The CDR3 spells CASSIPRGEQYF. Written as DNA, the CDR3 is TGTGCCAGCAGTATTCCGCGGGGCGAGCAGTACTTC.

This chain links TRBV6-1 with TRBJ2-7, with D perhaps matching TRBD2 (5 bases). In germline, CDR1 is MNHNS, CDR2 SASEGT. V dropped 7 bases and J dropped 7 bases, with 14 bases sitting between them. The CDR3 consists of 12 residues. CDR3 bases: TGTGCCAGCACCCCGGACCGAGGGGAGCAGTACTTC. This sequence encodes CASTPDRGEQYF.

V gene TRBV27 combines with J gene TRBJ2-3; perhaps TRBD1 as D (5 bases). Germline-derived CDR1 and CDR2 are MNHEY and SMNVEV (reference sequence). The CDR3 is 14 amino acids. Deletions cut 5 bases from V and 2 bases from J, with 11 bases between. CDR3 region: CASSKGRDTDTQYF. The CDR3 DNA reads as TGTGCCAGCAGTAAAGGCAGGGACACAGATACGCAGTATTTT.

The chain employs TRBV13 and TRBJ1-5, with D tentatively TRBD1 (5 bases). The CDR3 covers 17 residues. Germline values: CDR1 PRHDT, CDR2 FYEKMQ (reference sequence). The V end was cut by 2 bases, the J end by 0 bases, with 14 bases between. CDR3 sequence: CASSLSSQGRSNQPQHF. The CDR3 nucleotides read TGTGCCAGCAGCTTATCGTCTCAGGGACGTAGCAATCAGCCCCAGCATTTT. The variable domain in full, completed from reference TRBV13 and TRBJ1-5, reads AAGVIQSPRHLIKEKRETATLKCYPIPRHDTVYWYQQGPGQDPQFLISFYEKMQSDKGSIPDRFSAQQFSDYHSELNMSSLELGDSALYFCASSLSSQGRSNQPQHFGDGTRLSIL.

The chain links TRBV7-9 to TRBJ1-3; D ambiguous. Trimming left V 2 bases short and J 3 bases short, with 11 bases between. CDR3 length: 15 residues. CDR1 and CDR2 from the germline V gene are SEHNR and FQNEAQ (reference sequence). The CDR3 DNA reads as TGTGCCAGCAGCTTAAACGTGGGTTTTGGAAACACCATATATTTT. Amino acid sequence: CASSLNVGFGNTIYF. The variable domain in full, with the rest retrieved from reference TRBV7-9 and TRBJ1-3, is DTGVSQNPRHKITKRGQNVTFRCDPISEHNRLYWYRQTLGQGPEFLTYFQNEAQLEKSRLLSDRFSAERPKGSFSTLEIQRTEQGDSAMYLCASSLNVGFGNTIYFGEGSWLTVV.

This chain uses TRBV28 with TRBJ2-3; D unclear. Germline V CDR1 and CDR2: MDHEN, SYDVKM. The V and J ends lost 8 bases and 1 base respectively, with 13 bases between them. The CDR3 extends over 14 amino acids. The CDR3 is CASHQWTGTDTQYF. DNA of the CDR3: TGTGCCAGCCACCAATGGACGGGCACAGATACGCAGTATTTT.

This rearrangement joins TRBV4-2 to TRBJ2-3; D may match TRBD1 or TRBD2 (5 bases each). Germline V lookup: CDR1 LGHNA, CDR2 YNFKEQ. V was clipped by 0 bases and J by 0 bases, with 7 bases between them. The CDR3 is 15 amino acids. In nucleotides, the CDR3 is TGTGCCAGCAGCCAAGATGGGGGAAGCACAGATACGCAGTATTTT. This translates into CASSQDGGSTDTQYF.

The genes are TRBV6-1 and TRBJ2-3, with D uncertain. CDR1 is MNHNS, CDR2 SASEGT, per germline. The CDR3 runs to 13 residues. Trimming removed 8 bases at V and 4 bases at J, with 13 bases between. CDR3: CASEEVSADTQYF. As DNA, the CDR3 is TGTGCCAGCGAGGAAGTGAGCGCAGATACGCAGTATTTT.

The chain couples TRBV7-9 to TRBJ2-2; D is unresolved. This CDR3 has 12 residues. V shed 0 bases and J shed 8 bases, with 4 bases lying between them. Germline CDR1 is SEHNR and CDR2 is FQNEAQ (reference sequence). The CDR3 spells CASSLAVGELFF. CDR3 coding DNA: TGTGCCAGCAGCTTAGCGGTGGGGGAGCTGTTTTTT.

This chain uses TRBV5-1 with TRBJ2-7; D remains ambiguous. The CDR3 runs 11 residues. V shed 1 base and J shed 3 bases, with 2 bases lying between them. Germline CDR1 SGHRS, CDR2 YFSETQ. CDR3 DNA: TGCGCCAGCAGCTTGAACTACGAGCAGTACTTC. Protein: CASSLNYEQYF.

CDR3 protein: CASSRAGARKSYEQYF. The CDR3, as DNA: TGTGCCAGCAGTCGGGCGGGGGCTAGGAAGTCCTACGAGCAGTACTTC. V usage is TRBV27 and J usage is TRBJ2-7, with D tentatively TRBD2 (7 bases). The CDR3 is made up of 16 amino acids. Deletions cut 5 bases from V and 1 base from J, with 18 bases between. Germline V CDR1 and CDR2: MNHEY, SMNVEV (reference sequence).

The chain carries TRBV10-3 and TRBJ2-7; D is unclear. This CDR3 has 13 residues. CDR1 is ENHRY and CDR2 is SYGVKD in the germline V gene. The V end was cut by 3 bases, the J end by 3 bases, with 9 bases between. The CDR3 DNA sequence: TGTGCCATCAGTGACTACAAATACTACGAGCAGTACTTC. Amino acid sequence: CAISDYKYYEQYF.

The V gene is TRBV5-8, the J gene TRBJ2-1; 9 positions agree with TRBD2. Trimming removed 4 bases from V and 2 bases from J; junction bases left unmatched: 4. The CDR3 loop spans 15 amino acids. The germline CDR1 and CDR2 sequences are SGHTS and YDEGEE. The CDR3 sequence is CASSVGTSTYNEQFF. The CDR3 DNA reads TGTGCCAGCAGCGTCGGGACTAGCACCTACAATGAGCAGTTCTTC.

This rearrangement joins TRBV5-5 to TRBJ1-1, with a tentative D call TRBD1 (6 bases). Germline V gene lookup returns CDR1 SGHKS and CDR2 YYEKEE (reference sequence). Trimming removed 1 base at V and 3 bases at J, with 19 bases between. The CDR3 extends over 17 amino acids. The CDR3 sequence: CASSLIKMAGEYTEAFF. CDR3 coding DNA: TGTGCCAGCAGCTTGATTAAGATGGCAGGGGAGTACACTGAAGCTTTCTTT.